Listed here is a single T cell receptor beta chain. Antigen: not known. MiXCR, applied by TCRdb to the reads, yields one record per CDR3 protein. This sample carries roughly 280,000 distinct CDR3 sequences, less than 25% of them seen once, and the ten largest clones take about 21%. This entry belongs to a study of T cell repertoires in cytomegalovirus infection. Study context: Used in the study were CMV epitopes, some recently identified and HLA-C-restricted, others well-studied and HLA-B-restricted.

The CDR3 loop spans 16 amino acids. V shed 6 bases and J 6 bases; nucleotides not matched to a gene: 12. Germline V gene data show CDR1 as LNHDA and CDR2 as SQIVND (reference sequence). The receptor was derived from a human donor in good health (CMV status not recorded). Some clones in this sample may be carry-over from other donors' samples. Sequenced material: cultured PBMCs, taken from culture after CMV antigen stimulation. This chain uses TRBV19 with TRBJ2-1, with 9 bases that match TRBD2. CDR3 amino acids: CASRLTSGRRFNEQFF. For the CDR3, the DNA is TGTGCCAGTAGATTGACTAGCGGACGACGATTCAATGAGCAGTTCTTC.